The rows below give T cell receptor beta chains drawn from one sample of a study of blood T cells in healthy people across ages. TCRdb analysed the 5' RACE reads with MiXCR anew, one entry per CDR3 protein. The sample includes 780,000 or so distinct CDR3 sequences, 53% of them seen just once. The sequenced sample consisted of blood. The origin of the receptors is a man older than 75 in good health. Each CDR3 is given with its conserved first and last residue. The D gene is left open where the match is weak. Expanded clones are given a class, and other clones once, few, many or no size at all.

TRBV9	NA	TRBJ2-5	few	CASSVDLETQYF	TGTGCCAGCAGCGTAGATTTGGAGACCCAGTACTTC
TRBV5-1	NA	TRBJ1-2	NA	CASSSPVGRGINYGYTF	TGCGCCAGCAGCTCCCCGGTCGGTCGGGGGATCAACTATGGCTACACCTTC
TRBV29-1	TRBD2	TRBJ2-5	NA	CSTIAGDSPETQYF	TGCAGCACCATAGCGGGAGACTCCCCAGAGACCCAGTACTTC
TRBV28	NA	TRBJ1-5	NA	CAITESNQPQHF	TGTGCCATTACAGAAAGCAATCAGCCCCAGCATTTT
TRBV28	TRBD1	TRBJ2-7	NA	CASRTGGKGNEQYF	TGTGCCAGTCGCACAGGGGGAAAGGGGAACGAGCAGTACTTC
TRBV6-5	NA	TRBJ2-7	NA	CASSRRLGRTGYEQYF	TGTGCCAGCAGTCGCCGACTGGGGCGCACGGGCTACGAGCAGTACTTC
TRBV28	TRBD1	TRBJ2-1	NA	CASSFGQGVSNEQFF	TGTGCCAGCAGTTTCGGACAGGGGGTCTCTAATGAGCAGTTCTTC
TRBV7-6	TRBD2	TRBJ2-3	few	CASSPRTLAGDAYF	TGTGCCAGCAGCCCCCGTACGCTAGCGGGAGACGCGTATTTT
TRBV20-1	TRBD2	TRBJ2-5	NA	CSASRVLAGGYQETQYF	TGCAGTGCTAGTAGGGTCCTTGCGGGAGGGTATCAAGAGACCCAGTACTTC
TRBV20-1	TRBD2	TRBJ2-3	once	CSASYLAGGRIDTQYF	TGCAGTGCTTCCTACCTGGCGGGAGGACGCATAGATACGCAGTATTTT
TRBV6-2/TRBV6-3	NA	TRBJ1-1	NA	CASSPNEGWMNTEAFF	TGTGCCAGCTCGCCGAACGAGGGGTGGATGAACACTGAAGCTTTCTTT
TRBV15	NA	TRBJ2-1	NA	CATSRDEGFNNEQFF	TGTGCCACCAGCAGGGACGAGGGCTTTAACAATGAGCAGTTCTTC
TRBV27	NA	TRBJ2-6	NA	CASSLQGTFYRGANVLTF	TGTGCCAGCAGTTTGCAGGGGACCTTCTATCGGGGGGCCAACGTCCTGACTTTC
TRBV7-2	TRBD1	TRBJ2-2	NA	CASSLYGTGGAGELFF	TGTGCCAGCAGCTTATATGGGACAGGGGGGGCCGGGGAGCTGTTTTTT
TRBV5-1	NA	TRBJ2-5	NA	CASSFPSGTEETQYF	TGCGCCAGCAGCTTCCCTTCTGGGACCGAAGAGACCCAGTACTTC
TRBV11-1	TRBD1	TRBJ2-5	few	CASSALRQGQETQYF	TGTGCCAGCAGCGCGTTGCGACAGGGCCAAGAGACCCAGTACTTC
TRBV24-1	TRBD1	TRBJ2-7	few	CATSDPTRDRGFEQYF	TGTGCCACCAGTGATCCTACCCGGGACAGGGGGTTTGAGCAGTACTTC
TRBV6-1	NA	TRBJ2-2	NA	CASSDRGRGDTGELFF	TGTGCCAGCAGTGATCGTGGCAGGGGGGACACCGGGGAGCTGTTTTTT
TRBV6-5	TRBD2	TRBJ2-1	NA	CATGRSGHEQFF	TGTGCCACCGGGAGGTCCGGGCATGAGCAGTTCTTC
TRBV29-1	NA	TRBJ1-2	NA	CSVDRGGFGYGYTF	TGCAGCGTTGATCGGGGGGGATTCGGCTATGGCTACACCTTC
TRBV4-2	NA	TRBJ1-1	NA	CASSTPGANTEAFF	TGTGCCAGCAGCACCCCCGGGGCGAACACTGAAGCTTTCTTT
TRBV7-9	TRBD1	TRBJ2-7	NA	CASSSPTGTYEQYF	TGTGCCAGCAGCTCCCCGACAGGGACCTACGAGCAGTACTTC
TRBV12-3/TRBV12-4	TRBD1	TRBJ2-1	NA	CVSSLLARQGQGNEQFF	TGTGTCAGCAGTTTGTTGGCGAGACAGGGGCAGGGCAATGAGCAGTTCTTC
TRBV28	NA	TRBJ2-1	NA	CASRVVPWGGITSDEQFF	TGCGCCAGCAGAGTAGTTCCGTGGGGCGGGATAACCTCCGATGAGCAGTTCTTC
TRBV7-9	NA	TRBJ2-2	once	CASSSLYHHTGELFF	TGTGCCAGCAGCTCCTTATACCACCACACCGGGGAGCTGTTTTTT
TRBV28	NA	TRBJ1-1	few	CASSLRDAEAFF	TGTGCCAGCAGTTTAAGGGACGCTGAAGCTTTCTTT
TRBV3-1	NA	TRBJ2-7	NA	CASSQAGTKVLEQYF	TGTGCCAGCAGCCAGGCCGGGACCAAGGTCCTCGAGCAGTACTTC
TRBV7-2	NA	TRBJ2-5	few	CASSLPVLGSGQETQYF	TGTGCCAGCAGCCTTCCCGTCCTGGGTAGCGGCCAAGAGACCCAGTACTTC
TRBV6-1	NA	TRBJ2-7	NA	CASRPGTISTYEQYF	TGTGCCAGCAGACCCGGCACGATCTCCACCTACGAGCAGTACTTC
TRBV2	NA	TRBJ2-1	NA	CASNAGSRYEQFF	TGTGCCAGCAATGCCGGGAGTAGGTATGAGCAGTTCTTC
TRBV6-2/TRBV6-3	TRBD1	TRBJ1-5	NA	CVSTVRDRARNQPQHF	TGTGTCAGCACCGTTAGGGACAGGGCCCGCAATCAGCCCCAGCATTTT
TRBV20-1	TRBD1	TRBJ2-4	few	CSLDRGLGKNIQYF	TGCAGCCTCGACAGGGGGCTCGGCAAAAACATTCAGTACTTC
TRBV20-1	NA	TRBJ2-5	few	CSARVLPSAEETQYF	TGCAGTGCTCGGGTCCTCCCGAGCGCGGAAGAGACCCAGTACTTC
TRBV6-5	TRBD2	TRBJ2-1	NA	CASSYSGGTSGSYNEQFF	TGTGCCAGCAGTTACTCGGGTGGCACTAGCGGGAGCTACAATGAGCAGTTCTTC
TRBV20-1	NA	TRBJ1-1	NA	CSADSGGTEAFF	TGCAGTGCAGACTCGGGGGGCACTGAAGCTTTCTTT
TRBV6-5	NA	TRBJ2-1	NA	CASSSGQYSYNEQFF	TGTGCCAGCAGCTCCGGACAGTACTCCTACAATGAGCAGTTCTTC
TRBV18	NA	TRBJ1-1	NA	CASSPVQGSYAEAFF	TGTGCCAGCTCTCCCGTTCAGGGGAGTTACGCTGAAGCTTTCTTT
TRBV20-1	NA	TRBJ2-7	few	CSPIGQGIYEQYF	TGCAGCCCGATCGGGCAGGGAATCTACGAGCAGTACTTC
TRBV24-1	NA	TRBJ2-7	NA	CATSANSGHEQYF	TGTGCCACCAGTGCAAATAGCGGCCACGAGCAGTACTTC
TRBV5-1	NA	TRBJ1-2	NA	CASSLGDRIRNGYTF	TGCGCCAGCAGCTTGGGAGACAGGATTCGAAATGGCTACACCTTC
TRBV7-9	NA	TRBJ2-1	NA	CASSLRREPEQFF	TGTGCCAGCAGCTTAAGACGGGAGCCTGAGCAGTTCTTC